The 20 T cell receptor beta chains below all came from one sample that was sequenced in a study of T cell responses to AZD1222 COVID-19 vaccine. The repertoire was sequenced with immunoSEQ multiplex PCR; TCRdb's copy has only in-frame clones and lacks some. The data hold 150,000 to 200,000 clones, with about 92% observed a single time. The material was peripheral blood, obtained 28 days after the second AZD1222 dose. The receptor source for this set is an adult who received the AZD1222 COVID-19 vaccine.

The genes are TRBV6-5 and TRBJ2-5; 12 bases agree with TRBD1. V trimming: 6 bases; J trimming: 5 bases; junction bases outside the gene matches: 7. CDR1 and CDR2 from the germline V gene are MNHEY and SVGAGI. This CDR3 region has 15 residues. CDR3 bases: TGTGCCAGCAGAAGGGACAGGGGGCGCTCGGAGACCCAGTACTTC. This codes for CASRRDRGRSETQYF.

The chain employs TRBV2 and TRBJ1-2; 7 bases fit TRBD1. The V segment lost 7 bases and the J segment 4 bases; nucleotides outside the gene matches: 12. Germline V lookup: CDR1 SNHLY, CDR2 FYNNEI. The CDR3 is 15 amino acids. CDR3 sequence (DNA): TGTGCCAGCACCGGAGAGAGGGGGCGACGCTATGGCTACACCTTC. Translating gives CASTGERGRRYGYTF. Full variable domain (missing parts from reference TRBV2 and TRBJ1-2): EPEVTQTPSHQVTQMGQEVILRCVPISNHLYFYWYRQILGQKVEFLVSFYNNEISEKSEIFDDQFSVERPDGSNFTLKIRSTKLEDSAMYFCASTGERGRRYGYTFGSGTRLTVV.

The V and J genes are TRBV18 and TRBJ2-6, with TRBD2 as a possible D gene (6 bases). The CDR3 runs to 15 residues. CDR1 and CDR2 from the germline V gene are KGHSH and LQKENI. The V end lost 5 bases, the J end lost 1 base, and 9 bases lay between the germline ends. The CDR3 spells CASSVGTSGANVLTF. The CDR3 nucleotides are TGTGCCAGCTCAGTCGGGACTTCTGGGGCCAACGTCCTGACTTTC. Complete variable domain (other parts from reference TRBV18 and TRBJ2-6): NAGVMQNPRHLVRRRGQEARLRCSPMKGHSHVYWYRQLPEEGLKFMVYLQKENIIDESGMPKERFSAEFPKEGPSILRIQQVVRGDSAAYFCASSVGTSGANVLTFGAGSRLTVL.

The DNA for the CDR3 is TGTGCCAGCAGCCCCGGCGGATACACCGGGGAGCTGTTTTTT. Protein: CASSPGGYTGELFF. The V and J genes are TRBV7-2 and TRBJ2-2; no reliable D call. CDR1 is SGHTA, CDR2 FQGNSA, per germline. V lost 5 bases and J lost 3, with 10 bases in between. This CDR3 spans 14 amino acids.

This chain links TRBV27 with TRBJ1-4; 7 nucleotides align to TRBD1. Germline V gives CDR1 MNHEY, CDR2 SMNVEV (reference sequence). The CDR3 runs 14 residues. Trimming took 5 bases from V and 8 from J; bases not matched to a gene: 8. The CDR3 bases are TGTGCCAGCAGTAGAGGGGGCGCCTGGGAAAAACTGTTTTTT. Translated: CASSRGGAWEKLFF.

This chain links TRBV11-2 with TRBJ1-2, with 7 nucleotides matching TRBD1. CDR3 length: 13 residues. CDR1 is SGHAT and CDR2 is FQNNGV in the germline V gene. V shed 4 bases, J shed 4 bases, and the junction held 3 bases outside the gene matches. The CDR3 loop reads CASSSRQGYGYTF. The CDR3 region has the DNA TGTGCCAGCAGCTCCCGACAGGGCTATGGCTACACCTTC.

The CDR3 loop reads CASSPIDTIYGYTF. The DNA for the CDR3 is TGCGCCAGCAGCCCGATCGACACCATCTATGGCTACACCTTC. The J gene is TRBJ1-2, the V gene TRBV5-1; D call uncertain. The V end lost 4 bases, the J end lost 4 bases, and 14 bases lay between the germline ends. The CDR3 is made up of 14 amino acids. From germline, CDR1 is SGHRS and CDR2 YFSETQ.

V gene TRBV30 combines with J gene TRBJ1-2, with TRBD1 identical over 7 bases. V shed 3 bases, J shed 3 bases, and the junction held 4 bases outside the gene matches. This CDR3 spans 13 amino acids. CDR1 and CDR2 from the germline V gene are GTSNPN and SVGIG (reference sequence). The CDR3 region has the DNA TGTGCCTGGAGACGACAGGGCGACTATGGCTACACCTTC. This translates into CAWRRQGDYGYTF.

The genes are TRBV6-6 and TRBJ1-6; possible D gene TRBD1, 6 bases. The CDR3 sequence is 15 residues long. Trimming cost V 7 bases and J 5 bases, with 15 bases left between them. CDR1 is MNHNY, CDR2 SVGAGI, per germline (reference sequence). CDR3 in DNA: TGTGCCAGCAACCCGGGACACCCTAATAATTCACCCCTCCACTTT. Translating gives CASNPGHPNNSPLHF.

J is TRBJ2-2 and V is TRBV6-5, with D uncertain. Germline V gene data show CDR1 as MNHEY and CDR2 as SVGAGI. V was trimmed by 8 bases and J by 1 base, leaving 2 bases between them. The CDR3 length is 11 residues. The CDR3 spells CASQNTGELFF. CDR3 DNA sequence: TGTGCCAGCCAGAACACCGGGGAGCTGTTTTTT.

The V gene is TRBV18, the J gene TRBJ1-1, with 7 bases aligning to TRBD1. The CDR3 runs to 15 residues. The V gene's germline CDR1 is KGHSH and CDR2 LQKENI. V trimming: 5 bases; J trimming: 0 bases; junction bases outside the gene matches: 6. CDR3 nucleotide sequence: TGTGCCAGCTCAGGCCGGGACAGCATGAACACTGAAGCTTTCTTT. Translation gives CASSGRDSMNTEAFF.

The rearrangement uses TRBV6-2 or TRBV6-3 and TRBJ2-7; D uncertain. Deletions cut 0 bases from V and 5 bases from J, with 14 bases between. The CDR3 covers 15 residues. Germline CDR1 MNHEY, CDR2 SVGEGT. CDR3 in DNA: TGTGCCAGCAGTTACTCGGACGGATTCCTGGACGAGCAGTACTTC. It encodes CASSYSDGFLDEQYF.

This clone was observed a single time. This chain uses TRBV19 with TRBJ2-2; 12 bases match TRBD2. Germline trimming cut 5 bases from V and 4 bases from J; bases unmatched to any gene: 11. CDR3 length: 18 amino acids. Germline CDR1 reads LNHDA; CDR2 reads SQIVND (reference sequence). The CDR3 sequence: CASSPTLRTSGITGELFF. Here the CDR3 DNA reads TGTGCCAGTAGTCCTACCCTCCGGACTAGCGGGATCACCGGGGAGCTGTTTTTT.

This clone has just one count. The rearrangement links TRBV28 to TRBJ1-2, with TRBD1 as a possible D gene (5 bases). Trimming stripped 10 bases from V and 5 bases from J, with 11 bases between. The CDR3 sequence is 11 residues long. Germline V lookup: CDR1 MDHEN, CDR2 SYDVKM. CDR3 in amino acids: CATTKGYGYTF. The CDR3 DNA follows: TGTGCCACTACTAAGGGGTATGGCTACACCTTC.

The chain couples TRBV2 to TRBJ1-1, with a possible D match to TRBD1 (5 bases). V lost 5 bases to trimming and J lost 1 base, with 14 bases between them. CDR1 is SNHLY, CDR2 FYNNEI, per germline. The CDR3 runs 15 residues. This CDR3 reads CASSTPGTGNTEAFF. CDR3 bases: TGTGCCAGCAGTACCCCCGGGACGGGGAACACTGAAGCTTTCTTT. The variable domain in full, with the rest retrieved from reference TRBV2 and TRBJ1-1, is EPEVTQTPSHQVTQMGQEVILRCVPISNHLYFYWYRQILGQKVEFLVSFYNNEISEKSEIFDDQFSVERPDGSNFTLKIRSTKLEDSAMYFCASSTPGTGNTEAFFGQGTRLTVV.

This chain joins TRBV2 and TRBJ2-5, with D possibly being TRBD2 (6 bases). The CDR3 runs 13 residues. In germline, CDR1 is SNHLY, CDR2 FYNNEI. The germline V and J ends were trimmed by 7 bases and 3 bases, with 12 bases remaining between them. Here the CDR3 DNA reads TGTGCCAGCATCCAACCGGGAGAAGAGACCCAGTACTTC. Amino acid sequence: CASIQPGEETQYF.

The genes are TRBV28 and TRBJ1-4; no firm D call. This CDR3 is 13 amino acids long. V lost 2 bases to trimming and J lost 8 bases, with 9 bases between them. Looked up from germline, CDR1 is MDHEN and CDR2 is SYDVKM. The CDR3 reads CASSLGVYEKLFF. The CDR3 DNA sequence: TGTGCCAGCAGTTTAGGGGTTTACGAAAAACTGTTTTTT.

The chain combines TRBV2 with TRBJ1-5, with 7 bases that match TRBD1. This CDR3 has 15 residues. V lost 1 base to trimming and J lost 7 bases; unmatched junction nucleotides: 7. Per germline, CDR1 SNHLY and CDR2 FYNNEI. CDR3 coding DNA: TGTGCCAGCAGTGAAGTTGAGGGGGCGCGGCAGCCCCAGCATTTT. It is translated as CASSEVEGARQPQHF.

The V and J genes are TRBV4-1 and TRBJ1-5; 9 bases align to TRBD1. Germline CDR1 and CDR2: MGHRA and YSYEKL. This CDR3 has 16 residues. The ends lost 2 bases at V and 2 bases at J; junction bases unmatched: 4. CDR3 in DNA: TGCGCCAGCAGCCAATGGGACAGGGTTGGCAATCAGCCCCAGCATTTT. Translation: CASSQWDRVGNQPQHF.

The chain employs TRBV4-2 and TRBJ2-3, with D possibly called TRBD1 or TRBD2 (5 bases each). The CDR3 consists of 15 residues. V gave up 3 bases and J gave up 1 base, with 11 bases separating them. Per the germline V gene, CDR1 is LGHNA and CDR2 is YNFKEQ. As DNA, the CDR3 is TGTGCCAGCAGCCAGGGGGTCTTACGCACAGATACGCAGTATTTT. It translates to CASSQGVLRTDTQYF.